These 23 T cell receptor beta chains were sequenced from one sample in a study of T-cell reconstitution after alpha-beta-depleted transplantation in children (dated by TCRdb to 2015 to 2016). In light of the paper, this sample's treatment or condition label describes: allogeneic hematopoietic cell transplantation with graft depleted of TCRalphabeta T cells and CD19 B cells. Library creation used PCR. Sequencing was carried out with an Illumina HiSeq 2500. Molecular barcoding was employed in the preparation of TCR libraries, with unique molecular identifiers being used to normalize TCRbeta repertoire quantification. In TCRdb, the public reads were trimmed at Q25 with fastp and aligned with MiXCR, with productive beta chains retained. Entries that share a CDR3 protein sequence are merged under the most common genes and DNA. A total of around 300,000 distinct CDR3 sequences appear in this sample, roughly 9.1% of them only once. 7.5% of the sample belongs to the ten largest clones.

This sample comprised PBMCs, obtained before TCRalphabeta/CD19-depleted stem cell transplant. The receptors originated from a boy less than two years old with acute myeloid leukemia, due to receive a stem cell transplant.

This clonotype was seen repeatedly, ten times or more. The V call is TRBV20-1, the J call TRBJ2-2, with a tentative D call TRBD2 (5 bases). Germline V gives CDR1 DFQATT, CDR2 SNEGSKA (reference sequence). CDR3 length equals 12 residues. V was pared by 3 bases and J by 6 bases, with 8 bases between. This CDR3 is CSASTRAGELFF. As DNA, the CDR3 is TGCAGTGCTAGTACTAGAGCCGGGGAGCTGTTTTTT.

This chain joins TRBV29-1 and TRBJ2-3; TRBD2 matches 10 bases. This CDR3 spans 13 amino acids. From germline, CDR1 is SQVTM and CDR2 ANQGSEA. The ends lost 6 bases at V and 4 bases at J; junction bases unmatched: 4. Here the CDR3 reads CSVRLAGADTQYF. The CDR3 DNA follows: TGCAGCGTGAGACTAGCGGGCGCAGATACGCAGTATTTT.

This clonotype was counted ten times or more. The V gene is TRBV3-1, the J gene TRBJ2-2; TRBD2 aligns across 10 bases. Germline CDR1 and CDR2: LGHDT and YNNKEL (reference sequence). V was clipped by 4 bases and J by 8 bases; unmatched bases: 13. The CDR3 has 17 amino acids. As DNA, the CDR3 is TGTGCCAGCAGCCGTCTAGCGGGGGACCCTCTTTGGGGGGAGCTGTTTTTT. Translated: CASSRLAGDPLWGELFF.

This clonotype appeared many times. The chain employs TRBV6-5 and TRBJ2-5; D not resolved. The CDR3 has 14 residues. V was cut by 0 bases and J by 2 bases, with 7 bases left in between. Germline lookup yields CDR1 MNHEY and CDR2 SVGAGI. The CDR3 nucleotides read TGTGCCAGCAGTTACTCCGACACGCAAGAGACCCAGTACTTC. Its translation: CASSYSDTQETQYF.

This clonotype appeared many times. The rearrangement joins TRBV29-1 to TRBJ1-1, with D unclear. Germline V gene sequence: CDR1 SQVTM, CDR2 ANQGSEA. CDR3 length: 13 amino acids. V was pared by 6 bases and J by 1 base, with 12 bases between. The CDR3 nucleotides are TGCAGCGTACGGGATTGGTCGAACACTGAAGCTTTCTTT. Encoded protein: CSVRDWSNTEAFF.

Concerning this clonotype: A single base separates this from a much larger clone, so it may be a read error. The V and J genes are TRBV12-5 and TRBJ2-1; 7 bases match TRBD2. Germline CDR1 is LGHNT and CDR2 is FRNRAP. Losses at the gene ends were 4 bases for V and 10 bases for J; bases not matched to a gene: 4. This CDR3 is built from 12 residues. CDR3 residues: CASGWGGGEQFF. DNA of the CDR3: TGTGCTAGTGGTTGGGGGGGTGGGGAGCAGTTCTTC.

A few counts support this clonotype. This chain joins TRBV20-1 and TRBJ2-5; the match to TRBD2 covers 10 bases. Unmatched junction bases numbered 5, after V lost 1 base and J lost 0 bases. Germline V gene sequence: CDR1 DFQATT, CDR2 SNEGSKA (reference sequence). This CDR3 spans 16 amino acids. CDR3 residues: CSARVPLAGYQETQYF. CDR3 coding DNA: TGCAGTGCTAGAGTTCCACTAGCGGGGTACCAAGAGACCCAGTACTTC.

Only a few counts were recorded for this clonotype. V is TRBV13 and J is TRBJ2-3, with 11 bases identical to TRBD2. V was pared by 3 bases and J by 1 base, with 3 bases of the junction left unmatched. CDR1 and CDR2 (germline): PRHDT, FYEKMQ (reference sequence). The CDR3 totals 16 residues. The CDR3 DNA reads TGTGCCAGCAGCTTCACTAGCGGGGGCCGCACAGATACGCAGTATTTT. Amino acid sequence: CASSFTSGGRTDTQYF.

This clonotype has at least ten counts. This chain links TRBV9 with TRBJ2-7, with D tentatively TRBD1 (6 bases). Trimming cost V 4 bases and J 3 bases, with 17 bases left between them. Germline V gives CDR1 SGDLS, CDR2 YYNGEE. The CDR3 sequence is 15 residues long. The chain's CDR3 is CASSPQDREIYEQYF. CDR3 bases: TGTGCCAGCAGCCCTCAGGACAGAGAGATCTACGAGCAGTACTTC.

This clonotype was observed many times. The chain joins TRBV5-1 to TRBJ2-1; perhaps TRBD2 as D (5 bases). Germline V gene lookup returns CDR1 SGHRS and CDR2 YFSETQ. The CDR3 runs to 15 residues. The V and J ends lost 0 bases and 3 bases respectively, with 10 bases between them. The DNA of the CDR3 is TGCGCCAGCAGCTTGGCCCTAGCTGACTACAATGAGCAGTTCTTC. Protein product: CASSLALADYNEQFF.

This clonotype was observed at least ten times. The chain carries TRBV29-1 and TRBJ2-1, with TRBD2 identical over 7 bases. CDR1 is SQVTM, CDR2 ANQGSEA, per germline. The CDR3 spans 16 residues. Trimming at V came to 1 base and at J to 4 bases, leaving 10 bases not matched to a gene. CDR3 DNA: TGCAGCGTTGAAGGCTTGGCGGGAGTTGGGTACAATGAGCAGTTCTTC. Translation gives CSVEGLAGVGYNEQFF.

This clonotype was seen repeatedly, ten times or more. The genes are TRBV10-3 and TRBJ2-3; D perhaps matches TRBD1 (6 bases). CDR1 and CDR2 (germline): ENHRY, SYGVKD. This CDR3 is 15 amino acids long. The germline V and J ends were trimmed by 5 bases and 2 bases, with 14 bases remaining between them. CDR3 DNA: TGTGCCATCAGTTACAGGGCCTGGTACACAGATACGCAGTATTTT. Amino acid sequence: CAISYRAWYTDTQYF.

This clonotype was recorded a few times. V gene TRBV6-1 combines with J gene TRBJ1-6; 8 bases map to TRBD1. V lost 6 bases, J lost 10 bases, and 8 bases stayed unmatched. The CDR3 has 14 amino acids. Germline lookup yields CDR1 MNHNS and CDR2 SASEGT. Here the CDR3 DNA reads TGTGCCAGCAGGGTGGACAGGGTAGGATCACCCCTCCACTTT. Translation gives CASRVDRVGSPLHF.

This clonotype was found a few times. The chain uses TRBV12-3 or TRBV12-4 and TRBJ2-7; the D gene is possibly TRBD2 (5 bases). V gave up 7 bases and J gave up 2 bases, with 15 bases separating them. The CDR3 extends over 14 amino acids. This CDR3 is CASNSVGLTYEQYF. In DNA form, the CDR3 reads TGTGCCAGCAACTCCGTAGGACTCACCTACGAGCAGTACTTC.

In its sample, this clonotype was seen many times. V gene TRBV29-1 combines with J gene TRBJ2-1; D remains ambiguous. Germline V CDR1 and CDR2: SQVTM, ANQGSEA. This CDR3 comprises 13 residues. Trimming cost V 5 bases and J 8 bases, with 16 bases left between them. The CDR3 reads CSVRLDALYEQFF. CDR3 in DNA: TGCAGCGTTAGGCTAGATGCGCTCTATGAGCAGTTCTTC.

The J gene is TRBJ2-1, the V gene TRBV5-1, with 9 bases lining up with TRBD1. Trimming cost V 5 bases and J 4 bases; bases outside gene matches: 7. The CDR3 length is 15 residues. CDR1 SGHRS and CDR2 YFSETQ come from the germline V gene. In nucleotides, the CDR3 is TGCGCCAGCAGAAACCGGGACAGGGATTACAATGAGCAGTTCTTC. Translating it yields CASRNRDRDYNEQFF.

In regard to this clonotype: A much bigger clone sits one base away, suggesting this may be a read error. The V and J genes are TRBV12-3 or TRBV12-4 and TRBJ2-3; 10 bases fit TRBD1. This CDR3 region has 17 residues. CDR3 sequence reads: CTSTPGTGVRGTDTQYF. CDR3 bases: TGTACCAGCACCCCCGGGACAGGGGTTAGAGGCACAGATACGCAGTATTTT.

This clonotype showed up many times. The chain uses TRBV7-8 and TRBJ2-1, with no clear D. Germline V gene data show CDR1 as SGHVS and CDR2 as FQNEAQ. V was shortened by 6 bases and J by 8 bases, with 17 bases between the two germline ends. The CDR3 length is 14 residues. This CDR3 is CASRPEFDADEQFF. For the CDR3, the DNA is TGTGCCAGCAGGCCAGAGTTCGATGCGGATGAGCAGTTCTTC.

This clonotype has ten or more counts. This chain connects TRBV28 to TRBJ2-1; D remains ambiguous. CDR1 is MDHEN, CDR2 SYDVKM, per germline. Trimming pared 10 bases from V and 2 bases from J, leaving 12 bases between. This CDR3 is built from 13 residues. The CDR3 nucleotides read TGTGCCACCCTTTTGGACGCCTACAATGAGCAGTTCTTC. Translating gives CATLLDAYNEQFF.

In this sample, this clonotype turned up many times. CDR3 DNA sequence: TGTGCCAGCAGTTACAGGGGCGGACGGGACAAAAACATTCAGTACTTC. It yields the protein CASSYRGGRDKNIQYF. The rearrangement uses TRBV6-5 and TRBJ2-4; D tentatively fits TRBD1 or TRBD2 (5 bases each). Germline V lookup: CDR1 MNHEY, CDR2 SVGAGI. The CDR3 sequence is 16 residues long. V lost 2 bases, J lost 3 bases, and 14 bases lay in between.

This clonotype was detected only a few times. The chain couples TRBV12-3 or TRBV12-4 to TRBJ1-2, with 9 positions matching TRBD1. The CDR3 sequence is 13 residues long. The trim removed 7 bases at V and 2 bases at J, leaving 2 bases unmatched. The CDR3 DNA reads TGTGCCAGCAATGACAGGGGGAACTATGGCTACACCTTC. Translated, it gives CASNDRGNYGYTF.

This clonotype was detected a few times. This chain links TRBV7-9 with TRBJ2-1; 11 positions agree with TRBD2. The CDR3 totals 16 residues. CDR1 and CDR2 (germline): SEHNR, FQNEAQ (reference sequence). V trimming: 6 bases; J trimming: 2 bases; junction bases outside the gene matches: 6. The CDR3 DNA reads TGTGCCAGCAGGCAAATAGCGGGAGGGCCCTACAATGAGCAGTTCTTC. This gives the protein CASRQIAGGPYNEQFF.

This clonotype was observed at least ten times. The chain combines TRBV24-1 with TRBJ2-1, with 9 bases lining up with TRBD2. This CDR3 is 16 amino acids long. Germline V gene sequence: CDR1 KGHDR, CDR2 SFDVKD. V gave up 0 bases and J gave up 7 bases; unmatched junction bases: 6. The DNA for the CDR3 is TGTGCCACCAGTGATTTGCGGCTAGCGGGGAGGAATGAGCAGTTCTTC. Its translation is CATSDLRLAGRNEQFF.